Shown below are 12 T cell receptor beta chains from a single sample sequenced in a study of T cell repertoires in cytomegalovirus infection. TCRdb reprocessed the reads with MiXCR, giving one entry per CDR3 protein. The sample has 350,000 to 450,000 distinct CDR3 sequences; 15% to 20% are singletons. The sequencing input was PBMCs. The receptors derive from a human donor in good health (CMV status not recorded). Some clones in this sample may be carry-over from other donors' samples.

This clonotype occurred a few times. This chain connects TRBV5-1 to TRBJ1-6, with D perhaps TRBD1 (5 bases). The CDR3 covers 16 residues. Germline V gene sequence: CDR1 SGHRS, CDR2 YFSETQ. Trimming shortened V by 2 bases and J by 5 bases, and 14 bases separated the two germline ends. CDR3 coding DNA: TGCGCCAGCAGCTTAATGGTGCAGGGCGATAATTCACCCCTCCACTTT. Protein sequence: CASSLMVQGDNSPLHF.

This clonotype was detected many times. V gene TRBV7-2 combines with J gene TRBJ2-1, with TRBD1 matching over 7 bases. From germline, CDR1 is SGHTA and CDR2 FQGNSA. With V trimmed by 5 bases and J by 1 base, 8 bases remained unmatched. The CDR3 is 16 residues long. The CDR3 here is CASSPMGQNSYNEQFF. CDR3 DNA: TGTGCCAGCAGCCCGATGGGACAGAATTCCTACAATGAGCAGTTCTTC.

There are a few counts of this clonotype. V usage is TRBV18 and J usage is TRBJ1-1; D is possibly TRBD1 (5 bases). V lost 2 bases and J lost 1, with 11 bases in between. The CDR3 is 15 amino acids. In germline, CDR1 is KGHSH, CDR2 LQKENI. DNA of the CDR3: TGTGCCAGCTCACCAATGGGGGGAGGGAACACTGAAGCTTTCTTT. Encoded protein: CASSPMGGGNTEAFF.

The chain recombines TRBV29-1 with TRBJ2-7, with D possibly TRBD2 on 6 matching bases. CDR1 and CDR2 (germline): SQVTM, ANQGSEA. The CDR3 is 13 residues long. V was cut by 1 base and J by 1 base, with 8 bases left in between. The CDR3 sequence is CSVEGGKSYEQYF. The CDR3 nucleotides read TGCAGCGTTGAAGGCGGGAAATCCTACGAGCAGTACTTC.

This clonotype came up a few times. V gene TRBV7-6 combines with J gene TRBJ2-7; D is uncertain. CDR3 length: 13 amino acids. V was pared by 5 bases and J by 3 bases, with 11 bases between. Looked up from germline, CDR1 is SGHVS and CDR2 is FNYEAQ. The CDR3 region has the DNA TGTGCCAGCAGCCCGATGCGAGGCTACGAGCAGTACTTC. Encoded protein: CASSPMRGYEQYF.

Comment on this clonotype: The conserved closing phenylalanine or tryptophan is absent in this CDR3, likely reflecting a read error. The rearrangement joins TRBV2 to TRBJ2-5, with 8 bases lining up with TRBD1. After removal of 8 bases from V and 7 bases from J, the junction contained 9 bases not matched to a gene. Germline V lookup: CDR1 SNHLY, CDR2 FYNNEI. The CDR3 extends over 13 amino acids. Written as DNA, the CDR3 is TGTGCCAGCGGACAGGGATGGGACCGGACCCAGTACTCC. Translated: CASGQGWDRTQYS.

In its sample, this clonotype was seen many times. This chain uses TRBV7-8 with TRBJ2-7; D call uncertain. CDR1 and CDR2 from the germline V gene are SGHVS and FQNEAQ. The length of the CDR3 is 15 residues. V gave up 0 bases and J gave up 0 bases, with 9 bases separating them. The CDR3 region has the DNA TGTGCCAGCAGCTTAGCAAGGGTGGCCTCCTACGAGCAGTACTTC. Its translation is CASSLARVASYEQYF.

The chain recombines TRBV6-1 with TRBJ2-1; possible D gene TRBD2, 6 bases. The CDR3 totals 16 residues. The V end was cut by 4 bases, the J end by 0 bases, with 13 bases between. Germline V CDR1 and CDR2: MNHNS, SASEGT. For the CDR3, the DNA is TGTGCCAGCAGTGGAGCGGGTGTAAGCTCCTACAATGAGCAGTTCTTC. Translated, it gives CASSGAGVSSYNEQFF.

This clonotype occurred many times. V and J are TRBV7-2 and TRBJ1-3, with no clear D. The V gene's germline CDR1 is SGHTA and CDR2 FQGNSA. The CDR3 runs 13 residues. With 5 bases removed from V and 3 bases from J, the gap between germline ends came to 8 bases. This CDR3 is CASSTPSGNTIYF. In DNA, the CDR3 is TGTGCCAGCAGCACCCCCAGTGGAAACACCATATATTTT.

The J gene is TRBJ1-1, the V gene TRBV5-1; TRBD1 matches at 8 bases. CDR3 length equals 13 residues. Per the germline V gene, CDR1 is SGHRS and CDR2 is YFSETQ. The junction had 10 bases not matched to a gene; V was cut back by 4 bases and J by 11 bases. This CDR3 is CASSIGQGQLAFF. The CDR3 DNA reads TGCGCCAGCAGCATAGGACAGGGCCAGTTGGCTTTCTTT.

The chain carries TRBV7-2 and TRBJ2-5; D is uncertain. Trimming left V 2 bases short and J 2 bases short, with 9 bases between. Germline CDR1 and CDR2: SGHTA and FQGNSA. This CDR3 region has 14 residues. Here the CDR3 DNA reads TGTGCCAGCAGCTTAAGGTCGTCGCAAGAGACCCAGTACTTC. As protein: CASSLRSSQETQYF.

This clonotype has only one observation. The genes are TRBV20-1 and TRBJ2-1; 12 positions match TRBD2. The V and J ends lost 7 bases and 7 bases, in that order; junction bases with no gene match: 11. In germline, CDR1 is DFQATT, CDR2 SNEGSKA (reference sequence). This CDR3 has 15 residues. The CDR3 is CSVSSSGRAGNEQFF. The DNA for the CDR3 is TGCAGTGTCAGTTCTAGCGGGAGGGCCGGGAATGAGCAGTTCTTC.